This TCR beta chain was captured in a study of tumor and adjacent non-tumor tissue in lung cancer. For the study at large: Aged about 31 to 80 years, patients included roughly ten men and about 5 women with stage I to III disease.

Study-level findings and limits: Top 100 clones took a larger repertoire share in normal lung.

The V gene lost 4 bases and the J gene lost 5 bases, with 6 bases spanning the gap. This CDR3 spans 10 amino acids. Germline V gene data show CDR1 as SQVTM and CDR2 as ANQGSEA. This clonotype was detected only a few times. Its antigen is unidentified. This sample's RNA came from whole unsorted tissue. A modified ARM-PCR protocol with three rounds of nested PCR amplified TCRbeta. Via MiXCR, TCRdb re-called the multiplex PCR reads, giving one row per CDR3 protein. The table has 220,000 or so distinct CDR3 sequences, 71% seen once; the top ten hold roughly a quarter. The sequenced material came from lung tumor tissue. This sequence originates from a man aged 60 to 75 with non-small cell lung cancer. V is TRBV29-1 and J is TRBJ2-7; D uncertain. Here the CDR3 DNA reads TGCAGCGTTGCCCGAGACGAGCAGTACTTC. Amino acid sequence: CSVARDEQYF.